This TCR beta chain is drawn from a study of identifying expanded T cells in peripheral blood. Only in-frame clones appear in the TCRdb table, and some are missing; sequencing was by immunoSEQ multiplex PCR. The data show approximately 110,000 clones, about 85% seen once. Study conclusions and caveats: Technical replicates showed around 1.1 changed clones; two weeks about 16; four weeks 19.

Comment on this clone: Its antigen is unidentified.

The CDR3 totals 15 residues. V lost 1 base, J lost 4 bases, and 15 bases lay in between. CDR1 is SGHNT, CDR2 YYREEE, per germline (reference sequence). Sample: blood. This chain links TRBV5-4 with TRBJ2-7; D is possibly TRBD2 (6 bases). This TCR derives from a person aged 18 to 70 in good health. The CDR3 nucleotides are TGTGCCAGCAGCTTGCCGGGAGCCGTGACATACGAGCAGTACTTC. It translates to CASSLPGAVTYEQYF. Based on the CDR3 plus reference TRBV5-4 and TRBJ2-7, the full variable domain is ETGVTQSPTHLIKTRGQQVTLRCSSQSGHNTVSWYQQALGQGPQFIFQYYREEENGRGNFPPRFSGLQFPNYSSELNVNALELDDSALYLCASSLPGAVTYEQYFGPGTRLTVT.